This T cell receptor beta chain was recovered during a study of beta chain features in type 1 diabetes (dated by TCRdb to the late 2010s). At the level of the whole study: Patients and healthy donors did not differ in mean age, gender distribution, total cell number or subset yield. A total of around 110,000,000 sorted cells were examined across all samples, and RNA yield correlated strongly with the number of cells per subset. The study compared TCRB repertoires of sorted circulating CD4+ T cell subsets between recently diagnosed type 1 diabetes patients and matched healthy donors. Naive and central memory subsets were obtained from all 28 donors, but regulatory and stem cell-like memory subsets were isolated from only 8 patients and roughly eight healthy donors.

The High Capacity cDNA Reverse Transcription Kit was used to reverse transcribe all of the isolated RNA, meaning that expressed TCRB transcripts were what got sequenced. Naive, central memory and regulatory T cell samples underwent deep immunoSEQ sequencing, averaging about 3.5 million total reads per sample. After sorted cells were lysed in RLT buffer, RNA was extracted with DNase-treated RNeasy Micro or Mini kits, with the choice depending on cell number. To prevent cross-contamination, every cell subset was processed on its own, while patient and healthy donor samples were processed together. The immunoSEQ multiplex PCR was used to amplify TCRB sequences from cDNA, yielding 87-bp fragments that span the CDR3 region. Sequencing of the amplicons was performed on the Illumina HiSeq platform. On the study's bioinformatics: PCR bias was corrected computationally using synthetic template baselines, and reads within Hamming distance 2 were collapsed, with unmergeable singletons discarded. Reads were aligned against IMGT to assign V, D and J genes, CDR3 length and insertions or deletions at six rearrangement sites. Clonotype counts were normalized to sorted cell number within each subset before computing true diversity and Gini coefficients with the tcR R package. The overlap coefficient, calculated on TCRB nucleotide sequences, was used to quantify repertoire sharing. Not all clones reach the TCRdb copy of this immuneACCESS table, which keeps in-frame sequences only. Checked studies attribute under half of the gap to unresolved V genes and leave the rest unexplained. That table supplies the V and J calls and clone size; D and trimming were determined from the DNA. In this sample the table shows under 300,000 clones, about 26% of which occur a single time. The biggest ten clones account for 3.5% to 4.5% of the sample.

Deletion took 0 bases off V and 6 bases off J, with a span of 11 bases between the germline ends. Including cysteine and phenylalanine, the CDR3 has 14 amino acids. Only CDR3 DNA remains: 42 bases, in frame from the first base. The germline V gene provides CDR1 SGHRS and CDR2 YFSETQ. From each donor, a single peripheral blood sample of around 120 mL on average was drawn into heparinised tubes. Naive, central memory, regulatory and stem cell-like memory CD4+ T cells were sorted on a BD FACSAria II using a panel including CD45RO, CCR7, CD25, CD127, CD95 and CD27. Purity was above 95% for every sorted population. Right away, PBMCs were isolated by Lymphoprep density gradient centrifugation and were stained directly, with no culture step. So that batch effects would be minimized, each experiment stained and sorted samples in pairs, pairing one healthy donor with one patient. Paper-wide results and their limitations: Naive, central memory and regulatory TCRB repertoires appeared to be more similar among patients than among healthy donors. Because the HLA sub-analyses included only small numbers of individuals, any influence of HLA type on TCRB rearrangement was left unresolved. Patients with type 1 diabetes made fewer insertions and deleted more nucleotides at VDJ recombination sites, implying thymic rearrangement abnormalities. Shorter templates might have been favored by PCR, but patient and control samples were amplified and corrected together, so both groups would have been affected equally by any skew. Type 1 diabetes patients showed a moderate but significant shortening of TCRB CDR3 length in all four CD4+ subsets. Sequencing cDNA rather than genomic DNA could over-represent highly expressing activated cells, although activation and CD3 levels did not differ between groups.

Remarks on this clone: The antigen it binds to is not known. One base away there is no much larger clone; base qualities are not given.

The TCR was taken from a man younger than 40 in good health. Sequencing input: central memory CD4+ T cells from blood. The chain is encoded by TRBV5-1 joined to TRBJ2-3; the D region possibly corresponds to TRBD1 (5 bases align). DNA sequence: TGCGCCAGCAGCTTGGGTAACCCAGGGGATACGCAGTATTTT. It translates as CASSLGNPGDTQYF.